The 15 T cell receptor beta chains listed next were all sequenced from one sample in a study of cytomegalovirus exposure and HLA in healthy donors. In the PCR, 60 Vbeta and 13 Jbeta primers were used. This table comes from immunoSEQ multiplex PCR, and its TCRdb copy is limited to in-frame clones, with some not included. The sample yields about 130,000 clones, roughly four fifths seen once. The source material was PBMCs. The receptors come from a man aged 50-59 years in good health and CMV-seronegative.

V is TRBV5-1 and J is TRBJ2-1; the D gene is possibly TRBD2 (6 bases). The germline V gene encodes CDR1 SGHRS and CDR2 YFSETQ. Trimming stripped 4 bases from V and 13 bases from J, with 18 bases between. This CDR3 is 13 amino acids long. CDR3 region: CASSPTRGPPQFF. Written as DNA, the CDR3 is TGCGCCAGCAGCCCGACTAGAGGGCCCCCCCAGTTCTTC.

The chain has TRBV9 and TRBJ2-3, with TRBD2 identical over 13 bases. The V and J ends lost 2 bases and 3 bases, in that order; junction bases with no gene match: 9. Germline V gives CDR1 SGDLS, CDR2 YYNGEE. The CDR3 covers 18 residues. The CDR3 protein is CASSVTSGGADRTDTQYF. The CDR3, as DNA: TGTGCCAGCAGCGTCACTAGCGGGGGGGCCGATCGGACAGATACGCAGTATTTT.

This clone occurred a few times. The chain employs TRBV29-1 and TRBJ2-2, with TRBD1 identical over 10 bases. With V trimmed by 6 bases and J by 0 bases, 10 bases remained unmatched. The V gene's germline CDR1 is SQVTM and CDR2 ANQGSEA. The CDR3 sequence is 17 residues long. CDR3 sequence reads: CSVRRLGTGANTGELFF. The CDR3 region has the DNA TGCAGCGTCCGGCGCTTAGGGACAGGGGCGAACACCGGGGAGCTGTTTTTT.

This chain joins TRBV2 and TRBJ2-5; no clear D. CDR1 and CDR2 (germline): SNHLY, FYNNEI. The CDR3 is 14 amino acids. The V gene lost 3 bases and the J gene lost 5 bases, with 13 bases spanning the gap. The DNA of the CDR3 is TGTGCCAGCAGTGATCCTCGTTCTATGGAGACCCAGTACTTC. Translating it yields CASSDPRSMETQYF.

In regard to this clone: The conserved phenylalanine or tryptophan is not found at the CDR3 terminus, so this likely reflects a read error. The DNA is omitted, as the CDR3 cannot be located on it reliably, and the CDR3 follows TCRdb's listing. The chain recombines TRBV6-4 with TRBJ2-7; TRBD2 is taken as the D call from the table, unchecked against the DNA. The CDR3 is 10 residues long, counting both termini. From germline, CDR1 is MRHNA and CDR2 SNTAGT. The CDR3 region is CASSDEERRL.

The chain recombines TRBV9 with TRBJ2-5; D gene ambiguous. Judging by the DNA end, TRBJ2-7 fits better; the J call may be wrong. The CDR3 runs to 14 residues. CDR1 and CDR2 from the germline V gene are SGDLS and YYNGEE. CDR3 sequence reads: CASSASPGYDEQYF. In DNA form, the CDR3 reads TGTGCCAGCAGCGCGTCTCCGGGTTACGACGAGCAGTACTTC.

The chain uses TRBV5-1 and TRBJ2-6, with a weak D call TRBD1 (5 bases). Germline CDR1 reads SGHRS; CDR2 reads YFSETQ. The V end was cut by 6 bases, the J end by 0 bases, with 13 bases between. The CDR3 totals 16 residues. The CDR3 here is CASNFRESSGANVLTF. CDR3 nucleotide sequence: TGCGCCAGCAACTTCAGGGAAAGCTCTGGGGCCAACGTCCTGACTTTC.

The gene calls are TRBV4-1 and TRBJ1-1; D gene ambiguous. V lost 5 bases, J lost 4 bases, and 14 bases lay in between. The CDR3 extends over 14 amino acids. The germline CDR1 and CDR2 sequences are MGHRA and YSYEKL. The CDR3 nucleotides are TGCGCCAGCAGCTTCAGAAGTTCTAGCACTGAAGCTTTCTTT. This sequence encodes CASSFRSSSTEAFF.

DNA for the CDR3: TGTGCCAGCAGTGACTCAGGGGATGGGAAAGCTTTCTTT. Translation: CASSDSGDGKAFF. The chain recombines TRBV6-4 with TRBJ1-1; a possible D gene is TRBD1 (5 bases). The V end was cut by 0 bases, the J end by 9 bases, with 11 bases between. The CDR3 contains 13 residues. Germline V gene lookup returns CDR1 MRHNA and CDR2 SNTAGT.

This clone was seen only a few times. The CDR3 DNA follows: TGTGCCAGCAGTGAAACGGGACAGGGTTCACCCCTCCACTTT. Encoded protein: CASSETGQGSPLHF. This chain connects TRBV6-1 to TRBJ1-6; 9 nucleotides align to TRBD1. CDR1 is MNHNS, CDR2 SASEGT, per germline. CDR3 length: 14 amino acids. V was pared by 2 bases and J by 9 bases, with 2 bases of the junction left unmatched.

The rearrangement uses TRBV11-2 and TRBJ1-2; the D is unclear. Trimming cost V 1 base and J 4 bases, with 13 bases left between them. The CDR3 covers 15 residues. CDR1 is SGHAT, CDR2 FQNNGV, per germline. CDR3 loop: CASSLVSLPSYGYTF. CDR3 bases: TGTGCCAGCAGCTTAGTTTCCCTACCCTCCTATGGCTACACCTTC. Together with reference TRBV11-2 and TRBJ1-2, the CDR3 gives the full variable domain: EAGVAQSPRYKIIEKRQSVAFWCNPISGHATLYWYQQILGQGPKLLIQFQNNGVVDDSQLPKDRFSAERLKGVDSTLKIQPAKLEDSAVYLCASSLVSLPSYGYTFGSGTRLTVV.

This chain connects TRBV7-2 to TRBJ1-5, with D hard to call. The germline V gene encodes CDR1 SGHTA and CDR2 FQGNSA. The length of the CDR3 is 13 residues. The germline V and J ends were trimmed by 7 bases and 5 bases, with 12 bases remaining between them. The CDR3 protein is CASTFLRDQPQHF. The CDR3, as DNA: TGTGCCAGCACCTTTCTCCGGGATCAGCCCCAGCATTTT.

This chain joins TRBV5-6 and TRBJ1-2; a weak D match, TRBD1 (6 bases). The ends were cut back, 4 bases at V and 6 bases at J, with 13 bases in the middle. The CDR3 totals 13 residues. CDR1 and CDR2 from the germline V gene are SGHDT and YYEEEE. CDR3 coding DNA: TGTGCCAGCAGCGCCGGGACAACTCATGGCTACACCTTC. Translating it yields CASSAGTTHGYTF. Full variable domain (remainder filled in from reference TRBV5-6 and TRBJ1-2): DAGVTQSPTHLIKTRGQQVTLRCSPKSGHDTVSWYQQALGQGPQFIFQYYEEEERQRGNFPDRFSGHQFPNYSSELNVNALLLGDSALYLCASSAGTTHGYTFGSGTRLTVV.

This rearrangement joins TRBV5-4 to TRBJ2-2; 7 bases are shared with TRBD2. CDR1 SGHNT and CDR2 YYREEE come from the germline V gene (reference sequence). J lost 3 bases, V lost 4 bases, and 6 bases had no gene match. There are 15 residues in the CDR3. The CDR3 region is CASSRGLTDTGELFF. The CDR3 DNA reads TGTGCCAGCAGCCGGGGACTAACGGACACCGGGGAGCTGTTTTTT.

This clone was detected only once. The rearrangement links TRBV6-1 to TRBJ1-1; possible D gene TRBD1, 5 bases. The CDR3 extends over 14 amino acids. Germline V gene data show CDR1 as MNHNS and CDR2 as SASEGT. The germline V and J ends were trimmed by 2 bases and 8 bases, with 15 bases remaining between them. CDR3 bases: TGTGCCAGCAGTGAATCAGGGTTATACGGAGAAGCTTTCTTT. Amino acids: CASSESGLYGEAFF.